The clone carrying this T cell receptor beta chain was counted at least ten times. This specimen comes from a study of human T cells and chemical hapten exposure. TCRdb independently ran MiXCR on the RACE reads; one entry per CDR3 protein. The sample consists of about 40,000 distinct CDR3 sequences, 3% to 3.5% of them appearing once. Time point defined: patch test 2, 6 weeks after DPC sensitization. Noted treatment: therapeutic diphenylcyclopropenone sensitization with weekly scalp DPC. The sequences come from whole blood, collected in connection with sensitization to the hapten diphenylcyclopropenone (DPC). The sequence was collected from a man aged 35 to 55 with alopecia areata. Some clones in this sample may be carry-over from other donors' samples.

In DNA, the CDR3 is TGTGCCACCAGTGATCTCAGGGACTGGGAGACCCAGTACTTC. Translating gives CATSDLRDWETQYF. J is TRBJ2-5 and V is TRBV24-1; D possibly corresponds to TRBD2 (6 bases). V was shortened by 3 bases and J by 5 bases, with 12 bases between the two germline ends. The CDR3 runs to 14 residues. Germline V gene lookup returns CDR1 KGHDR and CDR2 SFDVKD.